One sample yielded the 6 T cell receptor beta chains listed below, sequenced in a study of T cell responses to AZD1222 COVID-19 vaccine. Generated by immunoSEQ multiplex PCR, the TCRdb table keeps only in-frame clones and is missing some. The sample carries roughly 120,000 clones, around 90% recorded once. This specimen was peripheral blood, taken on day 0 of AZD1222 vaccination. Source of these receptors: an adult in good health.

The rearrangement uses TRBV27 and TRBJ1-3; no firm D call. Germline CDR1 and CDR2: MNHEY and SMNVEV (reference sequence). V lost 5 bases and J lost 0, with 14 bases in between. The CDR3 sequence is 16 residues long. The CDR3 region has the DNA TGTGCCAGCAGTCCAAGTGTGCTGGGCTCTGGAAACACCATATATTTT. It encodes CASSPSVLGSGNTIYF.

This chain connects TRBV7-8 to TRBJ2-2; the D gene is possibly TRBD1 (6 bases). Germline V lookup: CDR1 SGHVS, CDR2 FQNEAQ. The CDR3 is 13 amino acids. With 5 bases removed from V and 8 bases from J, the gap between germline ends came to 12 bases. CDR3 DNA: TGTGCCAGCAGCGTACAGGGTAGGGGGGAGCTGTTTTTT. This codes for CASSVQGRGELFF.

The chain links TRBV11-1 to TRBJ2-7; TRBD1 matches 11 bases. The germline gives CDR1 SGHAT, CDR2 FQDESV (reference sequence). Trimming cost V 5 bases and J 6 bases; bases outside gene matches: 6. The CDR3 has 14 amino acids. The chain's CDR3 is CASSQGQGVGEQYF. The DNA of the CDR3 is TGTGCCAGCAGCCAGGGACAGGGGGTAGGCGAGCAGTACTTC.

This clone was observed once. The V and J genes are TRBV6-5 and TRBJ1-5; D ambiguous. The length of the CDR3 is 14 residues. Between the trimmed V and J ends, which lost 9 bases and 0 bases, there was a span of 12 bases. CDR1 is MNHEY, CDR2 SVGAGI, per germline. The chain's CDR3 is CARRTNYSNQPQHF. The CDR3 DNA sequence: TGTGCCAGAAGGACCAATTATAGCAATCAGCCCCAGCATTTT.

This rearrangement joins TRBV7-8 to TRBJ1-5; D gene unclear. The CDR3 loop spans 13 amino acids. The ends were cut back, 2 bases at V and 5 bases at J, with 7 bases in the middle. The V gene's germline CDR1 is SGHVS and CDR2 FQNEAQ. CDR3 in DNA: TGTGCCAGCAGCTTAATGGTTGATCAGCCCCAGCATTTT. Translation gives CASSLMVDQPQHF. Based on the CDR3 plus reference TRBV7-8 and TRBJ1-5, the full variable domain is GAGVSQSPRYKVAKRGQDVALRCDPISGHVSLFWYQQALGQGPEFLTYFQNEAQLDKSGLPSDRFFAERPEGSVSTLKIQRTQQEDSAVYLCASSLMVDQPQHFGDGTRLSIL.

The V call is TRBV24-1, the J call TRBJ2-7, with a weak D call TRBD1 (5 bases). Germline loops: CDR1 KGHDR, CDR2 SFDVKD. The CDR3 length is 14 residues. Trimming removed 7 bases from V and 2 bases from J, with 14 bases in between. The CDR3 is CATSRAFFTYEQYF. The CDR3 nucleotides read TGTGCCACCAGCAGGGCCTTCTTTACCTACGAGCAGTACTTC.